This entry lists 2 T cell receptor beta chains sequenced from one sample in a study of blood T cell repertoires in COVID-19. The data were produced by immunoSEQ multiplex PCR, yet TCRdb's version contains in-frame clones alone and is incomplete. The sample lists 110,000 to 150,000 clones; around 89% were seen once. Sequenced input: peripheral blood. These receptors were obtained from a man in his 60s with active or convalescent COVID-19.

This sequence joins TRBV7-9 and TRBJ2-5, with 10 bases matching TRBD2. Germline-derived CDR1 and CDR2 are SEHNR and FQNEAQ (reference sequence). V dropped 2 bases and J dropped 4; count of bases not matched to a gene: 13. The CDR3 spans 18 residues. DNA of the CDR3: TGTGCCAGCAGCTTACTAGCGGGAGAGGTCGAGTTCGGAGAGACCCAGTACTTC. It encodes CASSLLAGEVEFGETQYF.

The chain links TRBV4-1 to TRBJ2-3, with D possibly TRBD2 on 5 matching bases. Trimming cost V 1 base and J 5 bases, with 13 bases left between them. This CDR3 comprises 15 residues. Germline assignment: CDR1 MGHRA and CDR2 YSYEKL. CDR3 residues: CASSQALRDLDTQYF. Here the CDR3 DNA reads TGCGCCAGCAGCCAAGCGCTCCGGGATTTAGATACGCAGTATTTT.